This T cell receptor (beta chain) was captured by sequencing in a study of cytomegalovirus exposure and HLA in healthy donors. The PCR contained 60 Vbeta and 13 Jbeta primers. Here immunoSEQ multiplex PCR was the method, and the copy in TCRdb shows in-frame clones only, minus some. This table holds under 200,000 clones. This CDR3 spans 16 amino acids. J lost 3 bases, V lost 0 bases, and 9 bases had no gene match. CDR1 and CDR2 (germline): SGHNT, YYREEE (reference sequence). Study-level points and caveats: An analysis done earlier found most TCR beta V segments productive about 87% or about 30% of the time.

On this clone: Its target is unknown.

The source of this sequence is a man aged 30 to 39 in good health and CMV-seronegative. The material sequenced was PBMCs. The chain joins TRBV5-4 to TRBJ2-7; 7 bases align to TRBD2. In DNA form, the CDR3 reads TGTGCCAGCAGCTTGGGTGGGGGGGGAGGAAACTACGAGCAGTACTTC. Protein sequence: CASSLGGGGGNYEQYF.